This T cell receptor (beta chain) was observed in a study of cytomegalovirus exposure and HLA in healthy donors. Study as a whole: There were fewer than 500 genotyped donors. Of these, roughly 80% fell in the genetic ancestry cluster associated with self-reported Caucasian donors.

On this clone: The antigen is unknown.

Study results and caveats: A link between a missense DCLRE1C variant and TCR beta V- and J-gene trimming emerged from a later analysis.

PCR amplification relied on 60 Vbeta primers (plus 13 Jbeta primers). Assay: immunoSEQ multiplex PCR; the TCRdb copy retains only in-frame clones and omits some. This table has around 80,000 clones, over 75% appearing once. The CDR3 is made up of 14 amino acids. CDR1 and CDR2 (germline): ENHRY, SYGVKD. V lost 6 bases, J lost 2 bases, and 4 bases stayed unmatched. Material: PBMCs. The chain combines TRBV10-3 with TRBJ2-5, with 9 bases matching TRBD1. The sequence derives from a female donor in good health and CMV-seronegative. The CDR3 DNA reads as TGTGCCATCAGGGGGACAGGGCGGCAAGAGACCCAGTACTTC. It encodes CAIRGTGRQETQYF.